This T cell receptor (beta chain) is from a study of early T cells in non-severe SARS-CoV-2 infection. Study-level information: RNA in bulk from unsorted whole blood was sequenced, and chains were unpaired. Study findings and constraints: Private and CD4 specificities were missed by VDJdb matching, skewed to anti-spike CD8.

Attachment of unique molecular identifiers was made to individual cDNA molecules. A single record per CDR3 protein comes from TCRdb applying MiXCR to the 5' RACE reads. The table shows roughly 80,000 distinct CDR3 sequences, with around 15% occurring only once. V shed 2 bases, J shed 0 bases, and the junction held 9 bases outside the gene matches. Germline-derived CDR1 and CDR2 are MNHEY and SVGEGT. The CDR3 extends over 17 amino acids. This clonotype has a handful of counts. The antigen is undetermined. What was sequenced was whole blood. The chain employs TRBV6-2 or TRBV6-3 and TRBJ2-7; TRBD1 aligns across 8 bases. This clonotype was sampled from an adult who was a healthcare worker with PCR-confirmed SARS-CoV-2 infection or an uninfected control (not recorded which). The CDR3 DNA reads TGTGCCAGCAGTTACCCGGTGCAGGGGGCTGTCTCCTACGAGCAGTACTTC. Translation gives CASSYPVQGAVSYEQYF.